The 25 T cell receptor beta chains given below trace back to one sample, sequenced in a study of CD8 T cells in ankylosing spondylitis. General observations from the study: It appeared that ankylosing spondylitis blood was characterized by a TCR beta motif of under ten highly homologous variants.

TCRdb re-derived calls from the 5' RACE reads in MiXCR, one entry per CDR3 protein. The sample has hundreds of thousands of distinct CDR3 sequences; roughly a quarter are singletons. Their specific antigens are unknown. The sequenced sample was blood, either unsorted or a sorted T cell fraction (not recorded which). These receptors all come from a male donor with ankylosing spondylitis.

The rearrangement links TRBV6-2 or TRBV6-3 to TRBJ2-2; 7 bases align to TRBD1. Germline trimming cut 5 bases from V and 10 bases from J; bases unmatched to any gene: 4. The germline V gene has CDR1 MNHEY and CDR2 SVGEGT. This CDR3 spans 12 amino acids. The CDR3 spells CASSTGASELFF. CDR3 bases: TGTGCCAGCAGTACAGGGGCGTCGGAGCTGTTTTTT.

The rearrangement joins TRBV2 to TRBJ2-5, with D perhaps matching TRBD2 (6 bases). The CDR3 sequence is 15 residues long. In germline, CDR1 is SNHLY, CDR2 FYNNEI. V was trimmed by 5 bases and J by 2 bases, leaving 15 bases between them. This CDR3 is CASSPGGPGQETQYF. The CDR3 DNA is TGTGCCAGCAGTCCCGGAGGGCCGGGTCAAGAGACCCAGTACTTC.

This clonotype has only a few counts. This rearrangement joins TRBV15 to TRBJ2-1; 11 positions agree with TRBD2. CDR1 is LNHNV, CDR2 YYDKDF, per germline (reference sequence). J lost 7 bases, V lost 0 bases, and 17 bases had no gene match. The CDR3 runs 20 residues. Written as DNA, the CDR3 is TGTGCCACCAGCAGAGATCTCAGCCTTAATAGCGGGAGGGCAGGGAATGAGCAGTTCTTC. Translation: CATSRDLSLNSGRAGNEQFF.

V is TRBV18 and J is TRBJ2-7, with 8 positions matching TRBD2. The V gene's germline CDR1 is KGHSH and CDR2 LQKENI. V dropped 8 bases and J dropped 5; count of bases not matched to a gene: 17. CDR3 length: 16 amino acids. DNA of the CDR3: TGTGCCAGCACCCACTTAACAGCGGGAGTATTGGACGAGCAGTACTTC. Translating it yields CASTHLTAGVLDEQYF. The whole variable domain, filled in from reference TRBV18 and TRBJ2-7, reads NAGVMQNPRHLVRRRGQEARLRCSPMKGHSHVYWYRQLPEEGLKFMVYLQKENIIDESGMPKERFSAEFPKEGPSILRIQQVVRGDSAAYFCASTHLTAGVLDEQYFGPGTRLTVT.

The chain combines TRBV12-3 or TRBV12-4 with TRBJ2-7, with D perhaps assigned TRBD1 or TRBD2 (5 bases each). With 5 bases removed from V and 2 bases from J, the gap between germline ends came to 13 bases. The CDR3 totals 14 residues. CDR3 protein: CASSPLDRTYEQYF. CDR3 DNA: TGTGCCAGCAGTCCACTAGACAGAACCTACGAGCAGTACTTC.

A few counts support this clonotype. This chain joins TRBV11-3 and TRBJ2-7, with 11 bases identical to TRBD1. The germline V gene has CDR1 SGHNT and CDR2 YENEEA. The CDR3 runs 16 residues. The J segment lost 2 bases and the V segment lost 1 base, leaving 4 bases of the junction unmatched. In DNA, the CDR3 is TGTGCCAGCAGCTTAGGCGGGACAGGGGGAACCTACGAGCAGTACTTC. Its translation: CASSLGGTGGTYEQYF.

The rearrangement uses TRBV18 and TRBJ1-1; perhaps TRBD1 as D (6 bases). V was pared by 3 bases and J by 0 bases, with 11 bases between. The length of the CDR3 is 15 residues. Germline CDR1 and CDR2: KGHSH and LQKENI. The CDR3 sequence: CASSPTGSMNTEAFF. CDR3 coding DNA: TGTGCCAGCTCACCGACAGGTTCCATGAACACTGAAGCTTTCTTT.

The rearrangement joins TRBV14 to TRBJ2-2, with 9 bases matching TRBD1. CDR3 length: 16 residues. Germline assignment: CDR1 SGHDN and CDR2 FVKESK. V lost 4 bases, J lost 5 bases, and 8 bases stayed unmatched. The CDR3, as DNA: TGTGCCAGCAGCCCGACAGGGGGTACGCGAACCGGGGAGCTGTTTTTT. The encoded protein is CASSPTGGTRTGELFF.

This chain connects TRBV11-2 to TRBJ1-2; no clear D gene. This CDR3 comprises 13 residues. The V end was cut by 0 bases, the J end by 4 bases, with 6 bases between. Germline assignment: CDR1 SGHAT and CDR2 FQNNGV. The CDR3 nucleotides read TGTGCCAGCAGCTTAGATAGTCCCTATGGCTACACCTTC. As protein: CASSLDSPYGYTF.

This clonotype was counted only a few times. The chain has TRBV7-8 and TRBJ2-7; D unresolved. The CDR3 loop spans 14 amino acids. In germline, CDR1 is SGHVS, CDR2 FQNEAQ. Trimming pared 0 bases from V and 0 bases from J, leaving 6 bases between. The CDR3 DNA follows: TGTGCCAGCAGCTTAGCCGAGAGCTCCTACGAGCAGTACGTC. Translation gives CASSLAESSYEQYV.

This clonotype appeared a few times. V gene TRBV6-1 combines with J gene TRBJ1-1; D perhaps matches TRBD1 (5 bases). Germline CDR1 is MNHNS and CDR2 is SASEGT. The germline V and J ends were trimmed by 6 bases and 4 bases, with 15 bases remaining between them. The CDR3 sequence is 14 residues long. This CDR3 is CASSPGMRGTEAFF. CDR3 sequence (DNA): TGTGCCAGCAGCCCCGGCATGAGGGGCACTGAAGCTTTCTTT.

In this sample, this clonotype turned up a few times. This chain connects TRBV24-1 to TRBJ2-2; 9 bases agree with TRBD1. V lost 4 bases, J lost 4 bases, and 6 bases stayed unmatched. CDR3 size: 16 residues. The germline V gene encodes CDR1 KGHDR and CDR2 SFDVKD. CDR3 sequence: CATSESGTGTTGELFF. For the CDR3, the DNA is TGTGCCACCAGTGAGTCCGGGACAGGGACCACCGGGGAGCTGTTTTTT.

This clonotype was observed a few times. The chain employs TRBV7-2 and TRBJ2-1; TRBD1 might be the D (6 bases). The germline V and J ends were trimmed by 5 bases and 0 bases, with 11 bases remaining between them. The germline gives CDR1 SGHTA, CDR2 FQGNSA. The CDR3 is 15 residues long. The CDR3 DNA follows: TGTGCCAGCAGCGAAGGACAGAGCTCCTACAATGAGCAGTTCTTC. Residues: CASSEGQSSYNEQFF.

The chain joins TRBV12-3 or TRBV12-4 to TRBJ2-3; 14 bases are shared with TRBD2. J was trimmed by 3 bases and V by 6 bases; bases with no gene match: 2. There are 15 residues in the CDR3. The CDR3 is CASRTSGRGTDTQYF. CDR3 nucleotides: TGTGCCAGCAGGACTAGCGGGAGGGGGACAGATACGCAGTATTTT.

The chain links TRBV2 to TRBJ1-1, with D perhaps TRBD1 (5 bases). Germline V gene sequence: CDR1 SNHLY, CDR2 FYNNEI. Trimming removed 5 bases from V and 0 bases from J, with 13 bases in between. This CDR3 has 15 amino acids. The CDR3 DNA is TGTGCCAGCAGTCCAAGGGGCGGTGTGAACACTGAAGCTTTCTTT. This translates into CASSPRGGVNTEAFF.

The CDR3 loop reads CSARPPLGTGGSWTEAFF. In DNA, the CDR3 is TGCAGTGCTAGACCCCCCCTTGGGACAGGGGGAAGTTGGACTGAAGCTTTCTTT. The chain uses TRBV20-1 and TRBJ1-1; 11 bases match TRBD1. The CDR3 is 18 residues long. Trimming at V came to 2 bases and at J to 5 bases, leaving 16 bases not matched to a gene. Germline V gene sequence: CDR1 DFQATT, CDR2 SNEGSKA (reference sequence).

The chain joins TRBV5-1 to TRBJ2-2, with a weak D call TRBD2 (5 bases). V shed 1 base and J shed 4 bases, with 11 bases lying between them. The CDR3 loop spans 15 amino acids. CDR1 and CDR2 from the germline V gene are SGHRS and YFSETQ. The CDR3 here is CASSLIAMGTGELFF. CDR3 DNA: TGCGCCAGCAGCTTGATAGCGATGGGCACCGGGGAGCTGTTTTTT. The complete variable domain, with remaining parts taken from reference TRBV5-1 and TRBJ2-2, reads KAGVTQTPRYLIKTRGQQVTLSCSPISGHRSVSWYQQTPGQGLQFLFEYFSETQRNKGNFPGRFSGRQFSNSRSEMNVSTLELGDSALYLCASSLIAMGTGELFFGEGSRLTVL.

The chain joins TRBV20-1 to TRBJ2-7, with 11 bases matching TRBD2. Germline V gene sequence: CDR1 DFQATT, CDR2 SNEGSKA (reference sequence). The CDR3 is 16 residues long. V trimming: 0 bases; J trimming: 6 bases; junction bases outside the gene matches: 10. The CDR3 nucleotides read TGCAGTGCTAGAGATCTACTAGCGGGAGACCTCAGCGAGCAGTACTTC. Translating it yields CSARDLLAGDLSEQYF.

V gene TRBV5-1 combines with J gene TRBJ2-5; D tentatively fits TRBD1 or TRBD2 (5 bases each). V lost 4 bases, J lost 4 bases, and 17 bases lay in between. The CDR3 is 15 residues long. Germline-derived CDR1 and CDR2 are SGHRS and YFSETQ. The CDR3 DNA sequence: TGCGCCAGCAGCATCCGGTGGGGGAAGAGAGAGACCCAGTACTTC. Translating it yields CASSIRWGKRETQYF.

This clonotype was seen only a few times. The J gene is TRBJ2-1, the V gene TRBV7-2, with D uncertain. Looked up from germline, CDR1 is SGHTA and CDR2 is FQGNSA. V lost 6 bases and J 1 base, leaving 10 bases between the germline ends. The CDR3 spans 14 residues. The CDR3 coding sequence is TGTGCCAGCAGGTCACTGAGTTCCTACAATGAGCAGTTCTTC. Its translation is CASRSLSSYNEQFF.

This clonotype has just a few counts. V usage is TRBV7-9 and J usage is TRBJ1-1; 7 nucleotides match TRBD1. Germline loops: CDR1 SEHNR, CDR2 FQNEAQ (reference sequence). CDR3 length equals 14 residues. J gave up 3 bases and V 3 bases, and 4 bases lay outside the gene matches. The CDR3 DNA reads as TGTGCCAGCAGCTTTACAGGGGTAGACACTGAAGCTTTCTTT. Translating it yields CASSFTGVDTEAFF.

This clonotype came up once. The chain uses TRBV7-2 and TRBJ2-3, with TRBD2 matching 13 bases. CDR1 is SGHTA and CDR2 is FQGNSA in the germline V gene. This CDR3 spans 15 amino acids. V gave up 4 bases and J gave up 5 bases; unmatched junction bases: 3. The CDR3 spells CASSWTSGSGDTQYF. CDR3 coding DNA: TGTGCCAGCAGCTGGACTAGCGGGAGTGGAGATACGCAGTATTTT.

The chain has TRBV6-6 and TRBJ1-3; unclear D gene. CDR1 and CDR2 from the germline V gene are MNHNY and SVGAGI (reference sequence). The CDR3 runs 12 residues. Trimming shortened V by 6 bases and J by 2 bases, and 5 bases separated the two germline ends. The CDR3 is CASREAGNTIYF. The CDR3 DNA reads TGTGCCAGCAGGGAGGCTGGAAACACCATATATTTT.

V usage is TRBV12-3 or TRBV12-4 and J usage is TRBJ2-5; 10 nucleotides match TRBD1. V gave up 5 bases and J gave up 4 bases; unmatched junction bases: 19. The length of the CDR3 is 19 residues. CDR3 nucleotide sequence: TGTGCCAGCAGTCAACGAAAACCCGGGACAGGGGCGGTTCGAGAGACCCAGTACTTC. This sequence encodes CASSQRKPGTGAVRETQYF.

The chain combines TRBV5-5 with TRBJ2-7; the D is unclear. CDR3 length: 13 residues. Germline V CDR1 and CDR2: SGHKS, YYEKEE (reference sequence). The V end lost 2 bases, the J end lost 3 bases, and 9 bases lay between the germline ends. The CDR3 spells CASSLPNIYEQYF. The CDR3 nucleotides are TGTGCCAGCAGCTTACCGAATATCTACGAGCAGTACTTC.